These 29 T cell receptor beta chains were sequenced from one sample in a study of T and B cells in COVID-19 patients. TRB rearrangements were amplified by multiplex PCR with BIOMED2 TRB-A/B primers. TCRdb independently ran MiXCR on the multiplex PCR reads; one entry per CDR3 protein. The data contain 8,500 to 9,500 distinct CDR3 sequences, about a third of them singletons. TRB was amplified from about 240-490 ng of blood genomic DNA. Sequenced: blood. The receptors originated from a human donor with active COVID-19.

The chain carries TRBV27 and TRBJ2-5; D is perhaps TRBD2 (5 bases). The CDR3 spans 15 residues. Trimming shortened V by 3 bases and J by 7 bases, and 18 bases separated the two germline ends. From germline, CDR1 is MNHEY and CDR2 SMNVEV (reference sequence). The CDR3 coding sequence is TGTGCCAGCAGTTTTCGGGAATTAGCCCCCTCGACCCAGTACTTC. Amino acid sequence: CASSFRELAPSTQYF.

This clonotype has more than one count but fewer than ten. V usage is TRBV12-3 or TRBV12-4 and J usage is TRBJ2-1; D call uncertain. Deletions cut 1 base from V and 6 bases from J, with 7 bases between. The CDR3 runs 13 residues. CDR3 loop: CASSLGTSNEQFF. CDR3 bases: TGTGCCAGCAGTTTAGGGACCTCCAATGAGCAGTTCTTC.

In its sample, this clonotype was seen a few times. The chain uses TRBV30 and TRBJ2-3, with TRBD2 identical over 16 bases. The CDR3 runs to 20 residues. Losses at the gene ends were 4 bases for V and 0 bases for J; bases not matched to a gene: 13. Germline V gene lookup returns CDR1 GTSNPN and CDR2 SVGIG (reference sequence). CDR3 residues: CAWTTRPGLAGGISTDTQYF. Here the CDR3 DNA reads TGTGCCTGGACCACTAGACCGGGACTAGCGGGAGGGATAAGCACAGATACGCAGTATTTT.

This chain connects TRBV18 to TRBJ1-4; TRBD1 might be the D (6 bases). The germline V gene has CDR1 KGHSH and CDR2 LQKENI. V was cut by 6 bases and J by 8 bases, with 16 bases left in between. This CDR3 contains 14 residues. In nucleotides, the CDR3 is TGTGCCAGCTCCACCCAGGGGCTGAGGGAAAAACTGTTTTTT. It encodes CASSTQGLREKLFF.

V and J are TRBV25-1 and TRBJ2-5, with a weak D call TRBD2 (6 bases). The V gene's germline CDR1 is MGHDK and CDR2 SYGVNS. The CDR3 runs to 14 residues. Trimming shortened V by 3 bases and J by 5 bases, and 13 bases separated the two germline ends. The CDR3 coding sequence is TGTGCCAGCAGTGATTTGAGGGGAGGTGAGACCCAGTACTTC. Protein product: CASSDLRGGETQYF.

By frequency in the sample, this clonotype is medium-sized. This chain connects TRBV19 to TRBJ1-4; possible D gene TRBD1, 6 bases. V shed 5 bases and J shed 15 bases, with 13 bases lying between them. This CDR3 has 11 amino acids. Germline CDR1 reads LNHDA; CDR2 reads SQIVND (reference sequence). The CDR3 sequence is CASSDSGTLFF. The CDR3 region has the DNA TGTGCCAGTAGTGATTCCGGGACATTGTTTTTT. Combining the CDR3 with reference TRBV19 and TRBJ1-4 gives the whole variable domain DGGITQSPKYLFRKEGQNVTLSCEQNLNHDAMYWYRQDPGQGLRLIYYSQIVNDFQKGDIAEGYSVSREKKESFPLTVTSAQKNPTAFYLCASSDSGTLFFGSGTQLSVL.

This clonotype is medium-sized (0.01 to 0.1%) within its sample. This CDR3 reads CASSPGLAGAYTGELFF. CDR3 coding DNA: TGTGCCAGCTCACCGGGACTAGCGGGAGCCTACACCGGGGAGCTGTTTTTT. V gene TRBV18 combines with J gene TRBJ2-2, with 14 bases matching TRBD2. The V gene end was trimmed by 3 bases and the J gene end by 3 bases; junction bases not matched to a gene: 3. Germline CDR1 KGHSH, CDR2 LQKENI. CDR3 length equals 17 residues.

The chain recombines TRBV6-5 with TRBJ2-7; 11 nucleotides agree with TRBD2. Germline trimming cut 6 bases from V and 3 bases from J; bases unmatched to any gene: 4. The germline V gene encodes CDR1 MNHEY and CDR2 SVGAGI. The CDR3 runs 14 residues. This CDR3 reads CASRDTSGSYEQYF. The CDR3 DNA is TGTGCCAGCAGAGACACTAGCGGGAGCTACGAGCAGTACTTC.

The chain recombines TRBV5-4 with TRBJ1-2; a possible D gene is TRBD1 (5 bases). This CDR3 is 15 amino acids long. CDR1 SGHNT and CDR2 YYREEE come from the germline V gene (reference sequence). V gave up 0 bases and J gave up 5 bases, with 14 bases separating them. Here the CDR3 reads CASSLGGGITYGYTF. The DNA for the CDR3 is TGTGCCAGCAGCTTGGGGGGGGGGATTACATATGGCTACACCTTC.

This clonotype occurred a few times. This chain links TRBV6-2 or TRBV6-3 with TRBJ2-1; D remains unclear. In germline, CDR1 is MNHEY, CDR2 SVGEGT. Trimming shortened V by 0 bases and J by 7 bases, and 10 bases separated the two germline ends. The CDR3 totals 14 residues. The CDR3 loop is CASSYSEGLNEQFF. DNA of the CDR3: TGTGCCAGCAGTTACTCTGAAGGTCTTAATGAGCAGTTCTTC.

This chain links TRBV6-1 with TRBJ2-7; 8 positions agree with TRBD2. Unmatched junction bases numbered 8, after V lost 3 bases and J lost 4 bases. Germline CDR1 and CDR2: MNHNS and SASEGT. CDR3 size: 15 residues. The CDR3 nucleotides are TGTGCCAGCAGTGATGGAACTAGCGGAGAGTACGAGCAGTACTTC. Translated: CASSDGTSGEYEQYF.

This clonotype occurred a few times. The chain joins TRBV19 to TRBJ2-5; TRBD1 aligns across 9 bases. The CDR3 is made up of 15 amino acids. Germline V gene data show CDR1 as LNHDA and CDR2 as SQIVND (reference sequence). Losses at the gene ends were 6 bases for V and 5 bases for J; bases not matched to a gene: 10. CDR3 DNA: TGTGCCAGTAGCACCGACAGGGGGGTTGGGGAGACCCAGTACTTC. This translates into CASSTDRGVGETQYF.

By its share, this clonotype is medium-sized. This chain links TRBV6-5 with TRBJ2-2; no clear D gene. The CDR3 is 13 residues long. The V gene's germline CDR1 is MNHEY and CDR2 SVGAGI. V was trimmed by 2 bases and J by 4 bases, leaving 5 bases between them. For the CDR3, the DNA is TGTGCCAGCAGTTACGGAAGCACCGGGGAGCTGTTTTTT. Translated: CASSYGSTGELFF.

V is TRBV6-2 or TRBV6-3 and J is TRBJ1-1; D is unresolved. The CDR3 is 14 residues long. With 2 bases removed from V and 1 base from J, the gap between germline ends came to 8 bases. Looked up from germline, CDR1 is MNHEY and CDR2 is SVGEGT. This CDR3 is CASSYTLQNTEAFF. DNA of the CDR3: TGTGCCAGCAGTTACACTCTACAGAACACTGAAGCTTTCTTT.

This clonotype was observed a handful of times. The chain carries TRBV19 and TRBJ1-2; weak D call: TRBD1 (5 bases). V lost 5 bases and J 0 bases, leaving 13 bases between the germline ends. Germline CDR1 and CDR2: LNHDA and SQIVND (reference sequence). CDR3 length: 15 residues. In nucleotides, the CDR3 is TGTGCCAGTAGTCTTGGGACCGCTGCTAACTATGGCTACACCTTC. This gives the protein CASSLGTAANYGYTF.

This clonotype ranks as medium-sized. CDR3 coding DNA: TGTGCCAGCAGCCCCACCCAGGGATCGCACGAGCAGTACTTC. Translated: CASSPTQGSHEQYF. This chain connects TRBV11-3 to TRBJ2-7; TRBD1 is a possible D gene (5 bases). Germline CDR1 reads SGHNT; CDR2 reads YENEEA. V lost 5 bases to trimming and J lost 5 bases, with 16 bases between them. CDR3 length: 14 amino acids.

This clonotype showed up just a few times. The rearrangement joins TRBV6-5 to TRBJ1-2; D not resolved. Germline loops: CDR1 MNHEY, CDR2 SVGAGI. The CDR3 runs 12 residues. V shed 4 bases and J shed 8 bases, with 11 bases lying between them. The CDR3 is CASSSNVGGYTF. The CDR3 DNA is TGTGCCAGCAGTTCCAATGTGGGGGGCTACACCTTC.

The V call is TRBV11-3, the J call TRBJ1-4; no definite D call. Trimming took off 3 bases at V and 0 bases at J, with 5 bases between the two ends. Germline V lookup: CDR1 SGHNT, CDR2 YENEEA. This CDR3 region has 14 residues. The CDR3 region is CASSLRATNEKLFF. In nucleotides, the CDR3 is TGTGCCAGCAGCTTGAGAGCAACTAATGAAAAACTGTTTTTT. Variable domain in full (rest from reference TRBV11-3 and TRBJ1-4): EAGVVQSPRYKIIEKKQPVAFWCNPISGHNTLYWYLQNLGQGPELLIRYENEEAVDDSQLPKDRFSAERLKGVDSTLKIQPAELGDSAVYLCASSLRATNEKLFFGSGTQLSVL.

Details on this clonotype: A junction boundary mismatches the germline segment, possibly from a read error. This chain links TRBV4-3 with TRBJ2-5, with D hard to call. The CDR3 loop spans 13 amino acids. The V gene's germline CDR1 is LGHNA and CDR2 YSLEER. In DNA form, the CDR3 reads TGTGCCAGCAGCCAAGAATTAACGGGGACCCAGTACTTC. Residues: CASSQELTGTQYF.

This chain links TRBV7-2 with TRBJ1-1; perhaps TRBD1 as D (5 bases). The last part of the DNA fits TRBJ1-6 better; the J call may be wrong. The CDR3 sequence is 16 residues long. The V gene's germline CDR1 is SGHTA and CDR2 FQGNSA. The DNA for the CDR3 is TGTGCCAGCAGCTTAGGGCCTATAACGGGGGATTCACCCCTCCACTTT. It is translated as CASSLGPITGDSPLHF.

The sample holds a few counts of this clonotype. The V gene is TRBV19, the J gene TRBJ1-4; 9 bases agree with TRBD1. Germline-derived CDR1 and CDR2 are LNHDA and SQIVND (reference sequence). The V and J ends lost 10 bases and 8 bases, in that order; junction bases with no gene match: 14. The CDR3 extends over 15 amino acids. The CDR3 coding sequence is TGTGCCACCCAGATCAGAGGACAGGGGCAGGAAAAACTGTTTTTT. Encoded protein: CATQIRGQGQEKLFF.

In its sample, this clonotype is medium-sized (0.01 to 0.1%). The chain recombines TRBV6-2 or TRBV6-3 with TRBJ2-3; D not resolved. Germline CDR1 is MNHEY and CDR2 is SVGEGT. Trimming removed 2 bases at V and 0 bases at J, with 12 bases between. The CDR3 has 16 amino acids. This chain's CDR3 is CASSYGESTSTDTQYF. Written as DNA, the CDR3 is TGTGCCAGCAGTTACGGGGAATCGACTAGCACAGATACGCAGTATTTT.

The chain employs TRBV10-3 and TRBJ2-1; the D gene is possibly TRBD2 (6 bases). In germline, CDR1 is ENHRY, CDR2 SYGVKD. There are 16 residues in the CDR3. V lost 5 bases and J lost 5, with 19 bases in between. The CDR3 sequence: CAISSNPGVDNNEQFF. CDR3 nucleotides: TGTGCCATCAGTAGTAACCCGGGGGTTGATAACAATGAGCAGTTCTTC.

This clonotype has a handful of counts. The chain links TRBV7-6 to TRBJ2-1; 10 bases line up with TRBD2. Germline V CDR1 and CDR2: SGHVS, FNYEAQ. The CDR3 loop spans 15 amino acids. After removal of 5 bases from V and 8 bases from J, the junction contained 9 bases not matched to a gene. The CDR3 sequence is CASSRLAGEGDEQFF. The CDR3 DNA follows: TGTGCCAGCAGCCGGCTAGCGGGAGAAGGGGATGAGCAGTTCTTC.

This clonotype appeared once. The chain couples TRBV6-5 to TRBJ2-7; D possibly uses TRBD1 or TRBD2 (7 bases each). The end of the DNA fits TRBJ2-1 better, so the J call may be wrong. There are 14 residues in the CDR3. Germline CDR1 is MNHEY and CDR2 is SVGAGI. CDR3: CASCKQGGGYEQFF. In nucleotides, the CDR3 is TGTGCCAGCTGCAAACAGGGAGGGGGCTACGAGCAGTTCTTC.

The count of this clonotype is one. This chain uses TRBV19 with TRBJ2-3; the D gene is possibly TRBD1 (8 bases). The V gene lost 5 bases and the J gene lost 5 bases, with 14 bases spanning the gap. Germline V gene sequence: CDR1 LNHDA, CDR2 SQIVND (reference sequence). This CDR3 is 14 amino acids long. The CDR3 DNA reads TGTGCCAGTAGTCAGGACAGGGAGGGAGATACGCAGTATTTT. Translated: CASSQDREGDTQYF.

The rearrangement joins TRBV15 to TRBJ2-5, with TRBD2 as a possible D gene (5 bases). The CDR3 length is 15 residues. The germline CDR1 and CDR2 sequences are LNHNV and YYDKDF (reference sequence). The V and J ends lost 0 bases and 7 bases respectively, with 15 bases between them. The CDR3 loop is CATSRDVGGAGTQYF. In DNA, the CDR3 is TGTGCCACCAGCAGAGATGTAGGCGGCGCGGGGACCCAGTACTTC.

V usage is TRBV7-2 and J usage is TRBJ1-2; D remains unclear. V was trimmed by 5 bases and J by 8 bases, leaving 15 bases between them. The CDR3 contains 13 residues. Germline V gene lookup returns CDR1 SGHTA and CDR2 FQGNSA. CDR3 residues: CASSPPELWGYTF. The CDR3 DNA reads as TGTGCCAGCAGCCCCCCTGAGTTGTGGGGCTACACCTTC.

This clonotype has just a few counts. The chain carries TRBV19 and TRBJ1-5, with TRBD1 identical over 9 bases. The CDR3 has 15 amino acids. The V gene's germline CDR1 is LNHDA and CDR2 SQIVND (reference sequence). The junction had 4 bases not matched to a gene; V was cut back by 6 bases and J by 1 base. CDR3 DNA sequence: TGTGCCAGTAGCGGACAGGGGAACAGCAATCAGCCCCAGCATTTT. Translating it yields CASSGQGNSNQPQHF.